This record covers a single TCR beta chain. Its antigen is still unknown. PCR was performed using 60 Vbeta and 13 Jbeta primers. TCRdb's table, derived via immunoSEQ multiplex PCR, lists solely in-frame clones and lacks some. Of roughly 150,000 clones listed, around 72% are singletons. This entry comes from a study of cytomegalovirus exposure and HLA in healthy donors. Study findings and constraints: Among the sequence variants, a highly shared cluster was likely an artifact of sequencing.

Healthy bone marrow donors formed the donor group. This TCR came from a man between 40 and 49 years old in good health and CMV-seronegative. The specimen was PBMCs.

This chain's CDR3 is CASSQGKAGAFYEQYF. The CDR3 nucleotides read TGCGCCAGCAGCCAAGGGAAAGCGGGAGCCTTCTACGAGCAGTACTTC. The chain links TRBV4-1 to TRBJ2-7; 8 nucleotides agree with TRBD2. Germline V gives CDR1 MGHRA, CDR2 YSYEKL. The J segment lost 3 bases and the V segment lost 1 base, leaving 8 bases of the junction unmatched. CDR3 length: 16 residues.